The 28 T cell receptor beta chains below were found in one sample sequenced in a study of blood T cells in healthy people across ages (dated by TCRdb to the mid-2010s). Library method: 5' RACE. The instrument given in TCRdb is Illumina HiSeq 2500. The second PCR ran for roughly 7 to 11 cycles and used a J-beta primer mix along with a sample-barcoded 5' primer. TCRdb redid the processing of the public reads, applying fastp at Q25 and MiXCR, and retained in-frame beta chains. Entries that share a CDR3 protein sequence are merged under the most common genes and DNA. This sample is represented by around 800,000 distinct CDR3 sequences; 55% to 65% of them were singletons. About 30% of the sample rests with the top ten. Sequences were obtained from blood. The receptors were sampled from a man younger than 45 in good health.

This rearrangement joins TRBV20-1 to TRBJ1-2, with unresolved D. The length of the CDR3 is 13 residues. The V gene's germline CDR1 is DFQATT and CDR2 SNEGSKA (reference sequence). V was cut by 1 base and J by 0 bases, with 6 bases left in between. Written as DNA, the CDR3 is TGCAGTGCTAGAGCCGGATCTAACTATGGCTACACCTTC. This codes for CSARAGSNYGYTF.

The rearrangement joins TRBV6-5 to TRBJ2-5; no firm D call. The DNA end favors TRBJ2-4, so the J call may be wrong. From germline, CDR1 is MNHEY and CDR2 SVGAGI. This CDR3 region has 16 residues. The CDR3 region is CASSRRLSDGLDIQYF. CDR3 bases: TGTGCCAGCAGCCGTCGGCTGAGCGACGGGTTAGACATTCAGTACTTC.

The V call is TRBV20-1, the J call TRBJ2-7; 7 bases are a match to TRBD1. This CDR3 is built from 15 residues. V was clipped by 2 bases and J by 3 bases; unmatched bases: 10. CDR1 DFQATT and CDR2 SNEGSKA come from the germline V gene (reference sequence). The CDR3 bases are TGCAGTGCTAGATCATGGACAGGTAACTACTACGAGCAGTACTTC. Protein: CSARSWTGNYYEQYF.

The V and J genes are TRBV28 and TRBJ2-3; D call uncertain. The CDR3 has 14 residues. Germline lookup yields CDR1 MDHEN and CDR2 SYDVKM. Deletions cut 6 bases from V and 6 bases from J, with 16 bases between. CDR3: CASRGSGTRDTQYF. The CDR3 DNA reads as TGTGCCAGCAGGGGATCCGGAACACGGGATACGCAGTATTTT. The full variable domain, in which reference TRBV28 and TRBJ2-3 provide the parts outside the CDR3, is DVKVTQSSRYLVKRTGEKVFLECVQDMDHENMFWYRQDPGLGLRLIYFSYDVKMKEKGDIPEGYSVSREKKERFSLILESASTNQTSMYLCASRGSGTRDTQYFGPGTRLTVL.

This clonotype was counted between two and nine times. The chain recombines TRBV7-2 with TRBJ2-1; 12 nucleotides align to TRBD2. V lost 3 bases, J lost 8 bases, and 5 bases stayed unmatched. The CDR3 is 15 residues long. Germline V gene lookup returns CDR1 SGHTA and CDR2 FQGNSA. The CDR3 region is CASSFLAGGRDEQFF. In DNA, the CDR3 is TGTGCCAGCAGCTTTCTAGCGGGGGGGCGGGATGAGCAGTTCTTC.

The CDR3 protein is CASSLYKDPIILFF. The CDR3 DNA reads as TGTGCCAGCAGTTTGTACAAGGACCCTATAATTCTGTTTTTT. The chain joins TRBV27 to TRBJ1-4, with D hard to call. The CDR3 consists of 14 residues. Trimming removed 3 bases from V and 14 bases from J, with 19 bases in between. Looked up from germline, CDR1 is MNHEY and CDR2 is SMNVEV (reference sequence).

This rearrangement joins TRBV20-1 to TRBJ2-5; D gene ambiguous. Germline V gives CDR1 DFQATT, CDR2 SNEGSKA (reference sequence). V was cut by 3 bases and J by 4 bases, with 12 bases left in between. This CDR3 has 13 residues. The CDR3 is CSARGSQPETQYF. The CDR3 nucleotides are TGCAGTGCTAGGGGGTCACAGCCAGAGACCCAGTACTTC.

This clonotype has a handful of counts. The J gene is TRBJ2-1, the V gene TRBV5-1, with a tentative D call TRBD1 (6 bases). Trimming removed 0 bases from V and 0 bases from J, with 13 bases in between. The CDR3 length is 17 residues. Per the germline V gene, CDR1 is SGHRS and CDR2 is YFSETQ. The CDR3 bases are TGCGCCAGCAGCTTGGCCCCTACAGGGTCCTCCTACAATGAGCAGTTCTTC. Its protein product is CASSLAPTGSSYNEQFF.

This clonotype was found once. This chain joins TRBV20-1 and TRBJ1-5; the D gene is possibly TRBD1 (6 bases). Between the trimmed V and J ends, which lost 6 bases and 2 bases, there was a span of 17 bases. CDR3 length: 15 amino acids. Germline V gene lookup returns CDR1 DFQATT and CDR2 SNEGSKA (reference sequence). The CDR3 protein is CSATQGVLGNQPQHF. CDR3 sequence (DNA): TGCAGTGCGACACAGGGAGTATTGGGCAATCAGCCCCAGCATTTT.

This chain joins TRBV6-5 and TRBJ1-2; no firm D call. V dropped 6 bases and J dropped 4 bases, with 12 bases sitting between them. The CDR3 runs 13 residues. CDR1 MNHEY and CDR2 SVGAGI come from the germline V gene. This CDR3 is CASRKEGAYGYTF. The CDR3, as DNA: TGTGCCAGCAGGAAGGAGGGAGCCTATGGCTACACCTTC.

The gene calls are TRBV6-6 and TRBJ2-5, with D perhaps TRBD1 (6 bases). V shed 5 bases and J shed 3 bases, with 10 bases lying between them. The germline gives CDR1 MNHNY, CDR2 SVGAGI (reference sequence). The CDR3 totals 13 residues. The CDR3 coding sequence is TGTGCCAGCAGTACAGGGTCCGAAGAGACCCAGTACTTC. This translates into CASSTGSEETQYF.

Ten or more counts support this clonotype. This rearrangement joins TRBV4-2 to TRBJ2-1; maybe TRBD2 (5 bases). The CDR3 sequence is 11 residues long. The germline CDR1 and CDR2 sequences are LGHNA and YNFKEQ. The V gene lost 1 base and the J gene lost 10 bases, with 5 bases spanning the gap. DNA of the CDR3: TGTGCCAGCAGCCAAGGGAGGGAGCAGTTCTTC. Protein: CASSQGREQFF.

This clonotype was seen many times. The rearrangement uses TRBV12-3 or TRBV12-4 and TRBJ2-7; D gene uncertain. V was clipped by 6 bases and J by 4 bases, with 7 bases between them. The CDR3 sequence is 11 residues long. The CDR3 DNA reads TGTGCCAGCAGCGAGCTGTACGAGCAGTACTTC. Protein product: CASSELYEQYF.

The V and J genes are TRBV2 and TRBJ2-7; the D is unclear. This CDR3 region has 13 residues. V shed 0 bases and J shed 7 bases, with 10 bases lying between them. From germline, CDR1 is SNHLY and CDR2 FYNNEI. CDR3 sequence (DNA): TGTGCCAGCAGTGAAGCGGGCTCTGGGGAGCAGTACTTC. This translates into CASSEAGSGEQYF.

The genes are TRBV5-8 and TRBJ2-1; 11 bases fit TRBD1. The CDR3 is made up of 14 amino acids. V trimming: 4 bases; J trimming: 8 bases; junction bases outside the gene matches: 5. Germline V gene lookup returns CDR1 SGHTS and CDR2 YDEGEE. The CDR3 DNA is TGTGCCAGCAGCCGGGACAGGGGGTCGGATGAGCAGTTCTTC. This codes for CASSRDRGSDEQFF. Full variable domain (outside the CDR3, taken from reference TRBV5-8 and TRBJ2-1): EAGVTQSPTHLIKTRGQQATLRCSPISGHTSVYWYQQALGLGLQFLLWYDEGEERNRGNFPPRFSGRQFPNYSSELNVNALELEDSALYLCASSRDRGSDEQFFGPGTRLTVL.

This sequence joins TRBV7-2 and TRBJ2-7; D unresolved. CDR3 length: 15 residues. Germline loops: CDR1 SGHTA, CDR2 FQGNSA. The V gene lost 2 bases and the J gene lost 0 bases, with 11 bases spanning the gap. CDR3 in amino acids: CASSLSAESSYEQYF. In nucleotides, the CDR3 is TGTGCCAGCAGCTTAAGCGCGGAAAGCTCCTACGAGCAGTACTTC.

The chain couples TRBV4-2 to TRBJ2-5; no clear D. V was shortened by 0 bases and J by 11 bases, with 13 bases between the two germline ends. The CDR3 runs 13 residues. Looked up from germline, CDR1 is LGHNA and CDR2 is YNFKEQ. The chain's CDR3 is CASSQDGFNEQYF. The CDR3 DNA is TGTGCCAGCAGCCAAGATGGGTTCAATGAGCAGTACTTC.

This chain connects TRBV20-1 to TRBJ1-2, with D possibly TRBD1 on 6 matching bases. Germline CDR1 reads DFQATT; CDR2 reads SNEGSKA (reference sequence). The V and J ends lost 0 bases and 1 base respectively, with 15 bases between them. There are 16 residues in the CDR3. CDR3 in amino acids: CSARDYRVEYNYGYTF. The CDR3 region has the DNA TGCAGTGCTAGAGATTACAGGGTTGAATATAACTATGGCTACACCTTC.

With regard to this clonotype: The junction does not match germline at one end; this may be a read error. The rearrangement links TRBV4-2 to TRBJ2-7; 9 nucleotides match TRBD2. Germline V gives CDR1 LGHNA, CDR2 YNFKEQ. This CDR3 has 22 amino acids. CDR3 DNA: TGTGCTAGCAGCCAACACCCCCGGGACACATCCTCGGGTAGCGGGAGATCCTACGAGCAGTACTTC. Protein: CASSQHPRDTSSGSGRSYEQYF.

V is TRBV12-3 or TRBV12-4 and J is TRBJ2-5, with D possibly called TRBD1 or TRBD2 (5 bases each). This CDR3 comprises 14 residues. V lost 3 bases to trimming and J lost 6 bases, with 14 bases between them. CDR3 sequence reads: CASSLFGGVKTQYF. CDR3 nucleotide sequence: TGTGCCAGCAGTTTGTTTGGGGGAGTGAAGACCCAGTACTTC.

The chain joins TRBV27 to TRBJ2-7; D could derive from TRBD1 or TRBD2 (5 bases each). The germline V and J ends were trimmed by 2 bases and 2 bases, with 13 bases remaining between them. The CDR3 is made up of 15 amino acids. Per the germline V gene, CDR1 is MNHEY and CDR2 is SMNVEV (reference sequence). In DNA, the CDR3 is TGTGCCAGCAGTTTAAAACCGGGGCACCCCTACGAGCAGTACTTC. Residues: CASSLKPGHPYEQYF.

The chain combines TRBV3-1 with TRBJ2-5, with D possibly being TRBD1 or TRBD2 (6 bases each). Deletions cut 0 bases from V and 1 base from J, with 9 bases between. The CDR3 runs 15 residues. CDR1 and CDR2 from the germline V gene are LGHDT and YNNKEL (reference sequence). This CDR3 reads CASSQDRGPQETQYF. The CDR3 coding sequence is TGTGCCAGCAGCCAAGATCGGGGGCCCCAAGAGACCCAGTACTTC.

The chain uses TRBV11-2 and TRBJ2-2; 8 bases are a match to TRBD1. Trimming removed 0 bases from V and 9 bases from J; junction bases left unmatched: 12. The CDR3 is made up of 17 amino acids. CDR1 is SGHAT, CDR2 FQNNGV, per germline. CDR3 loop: CASSLDPGWTGPRELFF. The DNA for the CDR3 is TGTGCCAGCAGCTTAGATCCAGGCTGGACAGGGCCCAGGGAGCTGTTTTTT.

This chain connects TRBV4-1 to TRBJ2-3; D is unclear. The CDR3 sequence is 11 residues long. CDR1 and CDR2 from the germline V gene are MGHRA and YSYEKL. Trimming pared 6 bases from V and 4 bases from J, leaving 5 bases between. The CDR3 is CASRVSDTQYF. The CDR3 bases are TGCGCCAGCAGGGTATCAGATACGCAGTATTTT.

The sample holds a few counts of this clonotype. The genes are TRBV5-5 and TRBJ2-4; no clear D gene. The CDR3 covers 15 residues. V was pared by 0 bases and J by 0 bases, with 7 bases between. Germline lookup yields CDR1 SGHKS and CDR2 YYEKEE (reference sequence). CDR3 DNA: TGTGCCAGCAGCTTGGAGGCACTAGCCAAAAACATTCAGTACTTC. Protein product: CASSLEALAKNIQYF.

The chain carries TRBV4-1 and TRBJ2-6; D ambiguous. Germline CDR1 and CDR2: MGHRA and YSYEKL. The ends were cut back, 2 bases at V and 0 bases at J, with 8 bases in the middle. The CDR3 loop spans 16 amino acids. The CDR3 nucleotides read TGCGCCAGCAGCCAATCTTTTGACTCTGGGGCCAACGTCCTGACTTTC. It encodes CASSQSFDSGANVLTF.

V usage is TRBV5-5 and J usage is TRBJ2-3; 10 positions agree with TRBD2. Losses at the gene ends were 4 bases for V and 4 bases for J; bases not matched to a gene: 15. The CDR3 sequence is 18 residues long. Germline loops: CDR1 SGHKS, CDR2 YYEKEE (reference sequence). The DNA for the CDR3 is TGTGCCAGCAGCCCCGACGCGGTCCTAGCGGGGGTTCCAGATACGCAGTATTTT. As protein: CASSPDAVLAGVPDTQYF. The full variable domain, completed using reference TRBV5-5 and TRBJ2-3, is DAGVTQSPTHLIKTRGQQVTLRCSPISGHKSVSWYQQVLGQGPQFIFQYYEKEERGRGNFPDRFSARQFPNYSSELNVNALLLGDSALYLCASSPDAVLAGVPDTQYFGPGTRLTVL.

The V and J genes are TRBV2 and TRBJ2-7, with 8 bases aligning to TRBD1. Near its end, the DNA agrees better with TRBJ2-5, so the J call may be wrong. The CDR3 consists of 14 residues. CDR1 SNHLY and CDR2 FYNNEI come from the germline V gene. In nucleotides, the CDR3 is TGTGCCAGCAGATGGGCCAGGGGGCCGGAGACCCAGTACTTC. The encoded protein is CASRWARGPETQYF.